This T cell receptor (beta chain) was sequenced in a study of sequential checkpoint blockade in melanoma. Study-level background: More than 20 patients had tumor biopsies before treatment and at week 13.

Looked up from germline, CDR1 is SGHNT and CDR2 is YENEEA. The V and J ends lost 2 bases and 11 bases respectively, with 17 bases between them. CDR3 length: 14 residues. Noted treatment: randomized to nivolumab then ipilimumab (arm A) or the reverse (arm B). Profiled with immunoSEQ multiplex PCR; TCRdb holds only in-frame clones, not every one. Of about 3,500 clones listed, 17% were seen once; the top ten hold less than 15%. Study outcomes and limitations: For nivolumab-first patients, baseline tumor clonality was associated with response.

This clone is labeled as large. Its target is not known. The genes are TRBV11-3 and TRBJ2-3; D gene unclear. The sequence was collected from a human donor with melanoma. The specimen was tumor tissue (inferred from file names), collected from a patient given nivolumab and ipilimumab in sequence. CDR3 in DNA: TGTGCCAGCAGCTTAACCGACGCACATGGGAAGCAGTATTTT. Amino acids: CASSLTDAHGKQYF.